Reported below is one TCR beta chain. Antigen specificity is unknown. This sample was included in a study of PD-1 blockade in mismatch repair-deficient tumors. Study-level information: Patients had eleven to twelve mismatch repair-deficient cancer types, all previously treated and progressing. Notes on the study in general: Tumor-resident clones, often absent from pretreatment blood, expanded after pembrolizumab and then contracted.

TCRdb keeps only in-frame clones here, not all; method: immunoSEQ multiplex PCR. This table holds 40,000 to 60,000 clones, around 80% found once. CDR1 is LNHDA, CDR2 SQIVND, per germline (reference sequence). This CDR3 spans 15 amino acids. V gave up 2 bases and J gave up 2 bases, with 13 bases separating them. A few pembrolizumab responders had their TCRs sequenced. The chain has TRBV19 and TRBJ2-7; TRBD1 or TRBD2 may be the D gene (5 bases each). This clonotype was sampled from an adult with mismatch repair-deficient cancer. This specimen consisted of peripheral blood, obtained 4 weeks after starting pembrolizumab. The chain's CDR3 is CASSIIGTEAYEQYF. The CDR3 DNA reads TGTGCCAGTAGTATAATTGGGACCGAAGCCTACGAGCAGTACTTC.